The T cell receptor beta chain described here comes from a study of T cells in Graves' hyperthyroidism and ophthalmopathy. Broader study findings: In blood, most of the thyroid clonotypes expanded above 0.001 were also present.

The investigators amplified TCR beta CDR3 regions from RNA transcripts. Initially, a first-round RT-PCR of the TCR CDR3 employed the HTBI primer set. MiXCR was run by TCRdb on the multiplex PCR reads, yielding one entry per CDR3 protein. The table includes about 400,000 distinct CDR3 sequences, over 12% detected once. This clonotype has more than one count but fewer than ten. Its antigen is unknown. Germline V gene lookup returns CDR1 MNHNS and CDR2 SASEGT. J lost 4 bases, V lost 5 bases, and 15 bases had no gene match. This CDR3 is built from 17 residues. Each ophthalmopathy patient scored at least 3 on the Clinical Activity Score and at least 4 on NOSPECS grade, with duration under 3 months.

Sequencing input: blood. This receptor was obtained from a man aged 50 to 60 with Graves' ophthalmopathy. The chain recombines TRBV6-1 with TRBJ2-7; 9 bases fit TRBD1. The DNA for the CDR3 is TGTGCCAGCAGTTTAGCGTTCCGGGACAGGGCCGATTACGAGCAGTACTTC. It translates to CASSLAFRDRADYEQYF.